This T cell receptor (beta chain) is from a study of breast tumors, draining lymph nodes, adjacent tissues. Study-level points and caveats: That most tumor T cells come from lymph nodes remained unproven. Tumor repertoires ranked between lymph nodes and nontumor tissue in diversity, with V and J gene preferences. Luminal-like breast cancer showed significantly higher tumor–nontumor repertoire similarity than basal-like. Most tumor T cells seemingly derive from lymph node, then expand in tumor.

Trimming took off 4 bases at V and 9 bases at J, with 12 bases between the two ends. Germline CDR1 reads SQVTM; CDR2 reads ANQGSEA. This CDR3 comprises 11 residues. Concerning this clonotype: What it binds is unknown.

TCRdb re-derived calls from the multiplex PCR reads in MiXCR, one entry per CDR3 protein. The table has about 20,000 distinct CDR3 sequences, 50% seen once. Sequencing was performed on breast tumor tissue. The chain uses TRBV29-1 and TRBJ1-2; maybe TRBD1 (5 bases). This TCR derives from a female donor with breast cancer. Some clones in this sample may be carry-over from other donors' samples. CDR3 nucleotide sequence: TGCAGCGTTGGTGACAGTAGGCGCTACACCTTC. It translates to CSVGDSRRYTF.